These 8 T cell receptor beta chains were all obtained from the same sample, sequenced in a study of T-cell reconstitution after alpha-beta-depleted transplantation in children. Unique molecular identifiers were used to barcode this TCRbeta library. TCRdb itself ran the PCR reads through MiXCR, one entry per CDR3 protein. The sample lists about 610,000 distinct CDR3 sequences; roughly 10% were seen once. The source material was PBMCs from the stem cell graft donor, sampled from the stem cell graft. These receptors were obtained from a human donor who donated a stem cell graft to a child with acute myeloid leukemia.

The chain is built from TRBV5-1 and TRBJ2-5; 10 nucleotides align to TRBD2. V shed 0 bases and J 5 bases; nucleotides not matched to a gene: 4. Germline values: CDR1 SGHRS, CDR2 YFSETQ. This CDR3 comprises 15 residues. CDR3 coding DNA: TGCGCCAGCAGCTTGGAGAGCGGGAGGGCGGAGACCCAGTACTTC. This encodes CASSLESGRAETQYF.

This chain uses TRBV29-1 with TRBJ2-7, with D perhaps TRBD2 (5 bases). CDR1 and CDR2 from the germline V gene are SQVTM and ANQGSEA. The length of the CDR3 is 14 residues. Trimming removed 4 bases from V and 2 bases from J, with 15 bases in between. CDR3 loop: CSVARRPVPYEQYF. The CDR3 nucleotides read TGCAGCGTTGCCAGGAGGCCCGTACCCTACGAGCAGTACTTC.

The gene calls are TRBV7-9 and TRBJ1-1; perhaps TRBD1 as D (5 bases). V lost 5 bases to trimming and J lost 4 bases, with 17 bases between them. Germline V gene lookup returns CDR1 SEHNR and CDR2 FQNEAQ (reference sequence). CDR3 length equals 15 residues. In DNA, the CDR3 is TGTGCCAGCAGCCCGGTGGGGGTGGGGGGCACTGAAGCTTTCTTT. Its translation: CASSPVGVGGTEAFF. The full variable domain, rest sourced from reference TRBV7-9 and TRBJ1-1, is DTGVSQNPRHKITKRGQNVTFRCDPISEHNRLYWYRQTLGQGPEFLTYFQNEAQLEKSRLLSDRFSAERPKGSFSTLEIQRTEQGDSAMYLCASSPVGVGGTEAFFGQGTRLTVV.

The gene calls are TRBV20-1 and TRBJ1-2, with 8 bases lining up with TRBD1. This CDR3 is 12 amino acids long. Germline CDR1 is DFQATT and CDR2 is SNEGSKA (reference sequence). V lost 4 bases, J lost 4 bases, and 2 bases stayed unmatched. The CDR3 is CSAKTGVYGYTF. The CDR3 DNA is TGCAGTGCTAAGACAGGGGTCTATGGCTACACCTTC.

The chain uses TRBV29-1 and TRBJ2-2; 8 bases match TRBD1. Per the germline V gene, CDR1 is SQVTM and CDR2 is ANQGSEA. V gave up 5 bases and J gave up 5 bases; unmatched junction bases: 10. This CDR3 contains 15 residues. The CDR3 bases are TGCAGCGTTCCCAACAAGAGGACAGGGACCGGGGAGCTGTTTTTT. Translated: CSVPNKRTGTGELFF.

The gene calls are TRBV27 and TRBJ2-7, with D perhaps assigned TRBD1 or TRBD2 (5 bases each). Germline V gene data show CDR1 as MNHEY and CDR2 as SMNVEV (reference sequence). CDR3 length equals 15 residues. V was shortened by 2 bases and J by 6 bases, with 17 bases between the two germline ends. Here the CDR3 reads CASSLRDGLPGEQYF. The CDR3 nucleotides read TGTGCCAGCAGTTTAAGGGACGGACTCCCGGGCGAGCAGTACTTC.

This clonotype was observed a few times. The chain joins TRBV29-1 to TRBJ2-5; weak D call: TRBD2 (5 bases). This CDR3 is 13 amino acids long. Germline CDR1 and CDR2: SQVTM and ANQGSEA. Deletions cut 6 bases from V and 0 bases from J, with 11 bases between. The CDR3 DNA sequence: TGCAGCGTCAACGGGATGTACCAAGAGACCCAGTACTTC. This codes for CSVNGMYQETQYF.

This clonotype appeared many times. The chain employs TRBV5-1 and TRBJ2-1, with 8 bases fitting TRBD1. The V segment lost 4 bases and the J segment 9 bases; nucleotides outside the gene matches: 3. Germline V gene lookup returns CDR1 SGHRS and CDR2 YFSETQ. This CDR3 contains 12 residues. CDR3 sequence reads: CASSTDRGEQFF. The CDR3 nucleotides are TGCGCCAGCAGCACCGACAGGGGTGAGCAGTTCTTC.